This section outlines one T cell receptor beta chain sequence together with its context. Its antigen remains unknown. This entry belongs to a study of cytomegalovirus exposure and HLA in healthy donors. Study at large: About 85 million unique TCRs from HLA-typed donors were held in an early release of data. Notes on the study in general: Later on, an analysis found that several of the most significant clusters appeared to be linked to common viral pathogens, which included parvovirus B19.

Primers for the PCR totalled 60 Vbeta and 13 Jbeta. TCRdb's copy holds only in-frame clones and misses some; the assay was immunoSEQ multiplex PCR. The data contain 150,000 to 200,000 clones, roughly a tenth of them singletons. CDR3 length equals 14 residues. Trimming took 0 bases from V and 12 from J, leaving 16 bases between them. Germline V gene sequence: CDR1 SGDLS, CDR2 YYNGEE. This TCR came from a woman aged 25 to 39 in good health and CMV-seropositive. The material sequenced was PBMCs. The rearrangement joins TRBV9 to TRBJ2-1; weak D call: TRBD2 (6 bases). The CDR3 DNA is TGTGCCAGCAGCGTAGGGGGGGAGCGACCGCCGCAGTTCTTC. It yields the protein CASSVGGERPPQFF.